Many counts were recorded for the clone carrying this T cell receptor (beta chain). This entry belongs to a study of T cells after yellow fever vaccination. TCRdb reprocessed the 5' RACE reads via MiXCR and lists one record per CDR3 protein. The sample has around 150,000 distinct CDR3 sequences, around 7% seen once; the top ten hold 2.5%. The TCR comes from a man between 18 and 29 years old who received the YFV17D yellow fever vaccine. The sample was CD4+ T cells sorted from PBMCs, taken about 5 days after the first yellow fever vaccination.

The CDR3 is CASSLRDRGQETQYF. For the CDR3, the DNA is TGCGCCAGCAGCTTAAGGGACAGGGGACAAGAGACCCAGTACTTC. This chain links TRBV5-1 with TRBJ2-5; 10 bases match TRBD1. This CDR3 contains 15 residues. V shed 2 bases, J shed 2 bases, and the junction held 3 bases outside the gene matches. Germline values: CDR1 SGHRS, CDR2 YFSETQ.